The text below deals with one T cell receptor beta chain. What antigen it recognizes has not been identified. Per-base quality was not reported, and no clone a single base away is much larger than it. The raw public data were reprocessed by TCRdb itself: fastp quality trimming at Q25, MiXCR clonotype calling, in-frame beta chains only. Identical CDR3 protein sequences are pooled into one entry, listed with their most common genes and DNA. For this sample there are around 600 distinct CDR3 sequences; 55% to 65% appear just once. The ten largest clonotypes hold 9% to 15% of the sample. Trimming costs V 10 bases and J 9 bases, and their ends lie 18 bases apart. CDR1 and CDR2 are drawn from the germline V gene: ENHRY, SYGVKD. The CDR3 measures 12 amino acids from cysteine to phenylalanine. Only CDR3 DNA is held: 36 bases, read in frame from base 1. This entry comes from a study of regulatory T cells in long-lasting Graves disease (dated by TCRdb to about 2021). Turning to the overall study: This study used TCR sequencing and RNA sequencing of peripheral blood to compare persistent Graves' disease patients against newly diagnosed Graves' disease patients. A total of roughly 35 samples were covered by TCR sequencing, comprising approximately 13 persistent and approximately 20 newly diagnosed Graves' disease patients. The study was conducted in China and was registered as a clinical trial. On the study overall, not on this receptor specifically: Compared with newly diagnosed patients, persistent Graves' disease patients had lower TCR Shannon entropy and fewer highly expanded clones, which suggests clonal expansion. The authors noted that the small sample size was a limitation that may lower accuracy. Patients with persistent disease shared more public clonotypes (fewer than 3,000) than newly diagnosed patients did (about 970). Only peripheral blood was studied, because thyroid tissue, the primary lesion, was inaccessible. Preferential use of TRBV28, TRBJ1-2 and TRBJ2-5 was observed in persistent disease, whereas TRBV20-1 and TRBJ2-1 were favored in newly diagnosed disease.

RNA was extracted from PBMCs in TRIzol for both TCR sequencing and RNA sequencing. Graves' disease was diagnosed according to American Thyroid Association guidelines. Patients were recruited from an endocrinology department in Xi'an, China. Each patient gave about 10 milliliters of peripheral blood, collected in an EDTA anticoagulant tube. Ficoll Paque Plus density gradient separation was used to isolate PBMCs, and no further T cell sorting was performed. RNA quality was checked with an Agilent 2100 Bioanalyzer and agarose gel, and concentration with a NanoDrop 2000. The V and J genes are TRBV10-3 and TRBJ1-2, with no confident D gene call. This specimen was peripheral blood mononuclear cells (PBMCs), taken with antithyroid drug treatment, in newly diagnosed or persistent Graves disease (not recorded which). The TCR comes from a female donor with Graves disease. Donor details come from another sample of the same person, matched by shared clones. Here the CDR3 is given as CATALRESSYTF. The DNA is TGTGCCACCGCCCTTCGGGAATCGAGCTACACCTTC.